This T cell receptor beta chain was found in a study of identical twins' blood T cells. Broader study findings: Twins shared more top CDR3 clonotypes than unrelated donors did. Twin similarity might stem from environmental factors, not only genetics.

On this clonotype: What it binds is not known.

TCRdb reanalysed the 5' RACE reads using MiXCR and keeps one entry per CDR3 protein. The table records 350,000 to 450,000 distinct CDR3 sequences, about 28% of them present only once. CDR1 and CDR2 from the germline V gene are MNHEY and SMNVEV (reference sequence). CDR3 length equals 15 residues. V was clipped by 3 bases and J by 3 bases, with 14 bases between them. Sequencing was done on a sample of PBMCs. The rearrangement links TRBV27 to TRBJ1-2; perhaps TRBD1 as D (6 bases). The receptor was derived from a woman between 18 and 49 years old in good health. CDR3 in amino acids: CASSLGQGTDYGYTF. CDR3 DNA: TGTGCCAGCAGTTTGGGGCAGGGGACTGACTATGGCTACACCTTC.